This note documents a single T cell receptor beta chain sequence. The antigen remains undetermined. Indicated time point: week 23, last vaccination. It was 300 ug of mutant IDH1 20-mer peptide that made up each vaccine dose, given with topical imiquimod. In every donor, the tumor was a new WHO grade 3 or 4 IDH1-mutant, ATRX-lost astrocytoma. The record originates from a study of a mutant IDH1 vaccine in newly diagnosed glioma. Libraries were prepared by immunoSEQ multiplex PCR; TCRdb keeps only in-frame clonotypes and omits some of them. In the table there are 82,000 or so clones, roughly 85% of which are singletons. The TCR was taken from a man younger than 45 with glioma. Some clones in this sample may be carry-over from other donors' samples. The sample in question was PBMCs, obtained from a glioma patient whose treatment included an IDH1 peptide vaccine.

DNA for the CDR3: TGTGCCAGCAGCCCGTGGCCAAATAGCGGGACCCACAATGAGCAGTTCTTC. Translated: CASSPWPNSGTHNEQFF. This rearrangement joins TRBV7-8 to TRBJ2-1; the match to TRBD2 covers 8 bases. This CDR3 region has 17 residues. Germline values: CDR1 SGHVS, CDR2 FQNEAQ. J gave up 5 bases and V 5 bases, and 14 bases lay outside the gene matches. The whole variable domain, filled in from reference TRBV7-8 and TRBJ2-1, reads GAGVSQSPRYKVAKRGQDVALRCDPISGHVSLFWYQQALGQGPEFLTYFQNEAQLDKSGLPSDRFFAERPEGSVSTLKIQRTQQEDSAVYLCASSPWPNSGTHNEQFFGPGTRLTVL.